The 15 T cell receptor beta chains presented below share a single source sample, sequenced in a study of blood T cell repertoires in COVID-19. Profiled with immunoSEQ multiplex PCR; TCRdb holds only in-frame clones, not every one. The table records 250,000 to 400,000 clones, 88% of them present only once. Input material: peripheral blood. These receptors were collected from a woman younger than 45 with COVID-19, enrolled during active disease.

The CDR3 DNA is TGTGCCAGCTCACCCATTAGCGGGGGGTCAGAGACCCAGTACTTC. Amino acids: CASSPISGGSETQYF. This sequence joins TRBV18 and TRBJ2-5; TRBD2 matches at 10 bases. Germline assignment: CDR1 KGHSH and CDR2 LQKENI. The junction had 5 bases not matched to a gene; V was cut back by 3 bases and J by 4 bases. The CDR3 runs 15 residues.

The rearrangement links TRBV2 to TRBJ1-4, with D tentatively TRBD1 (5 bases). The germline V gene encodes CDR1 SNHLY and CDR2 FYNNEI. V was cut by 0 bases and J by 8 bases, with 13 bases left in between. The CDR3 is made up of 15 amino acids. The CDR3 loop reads CASSEALGGREKLFF. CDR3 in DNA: TGTGCCAGCAGTGAAGCGCTGGGGGGTAGGGAAAAACTGTTTTTT.

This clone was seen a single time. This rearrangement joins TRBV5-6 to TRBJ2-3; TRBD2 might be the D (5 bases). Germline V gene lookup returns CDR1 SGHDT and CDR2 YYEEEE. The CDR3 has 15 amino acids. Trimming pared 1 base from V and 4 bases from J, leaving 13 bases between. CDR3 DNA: TGTGCCAGCAGCTTGTTCCGGGGTGAAGCAGATACGCAGTATTTT. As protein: CASSLFRGEADTQYF.

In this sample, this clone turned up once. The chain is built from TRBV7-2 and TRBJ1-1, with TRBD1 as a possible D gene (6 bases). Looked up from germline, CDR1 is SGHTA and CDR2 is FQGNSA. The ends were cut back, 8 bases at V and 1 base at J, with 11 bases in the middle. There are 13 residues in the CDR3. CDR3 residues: CASQTGQNTEAFF. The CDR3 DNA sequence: TGTGCCAGCCAGACAGGACAGAACACTGAAGCTTTCTTT.

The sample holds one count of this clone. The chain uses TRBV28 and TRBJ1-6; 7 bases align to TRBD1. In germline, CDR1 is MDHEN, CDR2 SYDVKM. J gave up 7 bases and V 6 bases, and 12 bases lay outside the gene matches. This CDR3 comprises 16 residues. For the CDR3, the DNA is TGTGCCAGCAGCCGGGGACAGCGCCGGGGAAATTCACCCCTCCACTTT. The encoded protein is CASSRGQRRGNSPLHF. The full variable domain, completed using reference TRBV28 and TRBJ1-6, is DVKVTQSSRYLVKRTGEKVFLECVQDMDHENMFWYRQDPGLGLRLIYFSYDVKMKEKGDIPEGYSVSREKKERFSLILESASTNQTSMYLCASSRGQRRGNSPLHFGNGTRLTVT.

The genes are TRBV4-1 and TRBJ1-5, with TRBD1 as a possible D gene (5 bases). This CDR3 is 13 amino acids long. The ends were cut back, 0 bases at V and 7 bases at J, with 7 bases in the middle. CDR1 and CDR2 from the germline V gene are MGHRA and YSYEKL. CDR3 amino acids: CASSQDQGQPQHF. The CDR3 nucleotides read TGCGCCAGCAGCCAAGACCAGGGCCAGCCCCAGCATTTT.

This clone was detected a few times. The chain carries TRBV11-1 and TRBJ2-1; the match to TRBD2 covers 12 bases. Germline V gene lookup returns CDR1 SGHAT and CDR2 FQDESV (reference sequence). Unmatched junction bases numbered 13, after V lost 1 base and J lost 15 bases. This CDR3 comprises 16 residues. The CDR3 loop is CASSLGSLAGGAPSFF. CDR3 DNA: TGTGCCAGCAGCTTAGGATCACTAGCGGGGGGCGCTCCGTCGTTCTTC. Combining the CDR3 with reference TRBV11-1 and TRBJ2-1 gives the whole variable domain EAEVAQSPRYKITEKSQAVAFWCDPISGHATLYWYRQILGQGPELLVQFQDESVVDDSQLPKDRFSAERLKGVDSTLKIQPAELGDSAMYLCASSLGSLAGGAPSFFGPGTRLTVL.

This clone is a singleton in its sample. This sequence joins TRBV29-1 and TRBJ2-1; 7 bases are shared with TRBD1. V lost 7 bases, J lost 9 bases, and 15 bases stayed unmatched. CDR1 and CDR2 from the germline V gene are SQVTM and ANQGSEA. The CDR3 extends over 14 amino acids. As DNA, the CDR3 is TGCAGCGCTGACTGGACAGGAAGTAATAGTGAGCAGTTCTTC. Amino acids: CSADWTGSNSEQFF.

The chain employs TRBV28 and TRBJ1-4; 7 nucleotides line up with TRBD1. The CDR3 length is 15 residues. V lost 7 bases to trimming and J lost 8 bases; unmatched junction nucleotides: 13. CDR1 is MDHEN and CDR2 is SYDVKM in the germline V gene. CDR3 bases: TGTGCCAGCACCCAATTCAGGGGGATAAGGGAAAAACTGTTTTTT. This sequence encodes CASTQFRGIREKLFF.

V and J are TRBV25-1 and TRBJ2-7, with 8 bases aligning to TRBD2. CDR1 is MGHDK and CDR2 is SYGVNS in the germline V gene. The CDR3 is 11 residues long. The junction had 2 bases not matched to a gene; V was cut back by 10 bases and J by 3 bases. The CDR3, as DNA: TGTGCCACCGGGAGGGGCTACGAGCAGTACTTC. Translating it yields CATGRGYEQYF.

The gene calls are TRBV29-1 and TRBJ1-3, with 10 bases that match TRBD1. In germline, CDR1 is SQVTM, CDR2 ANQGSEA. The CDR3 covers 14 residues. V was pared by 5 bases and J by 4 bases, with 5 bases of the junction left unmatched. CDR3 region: CSVWGTGEGNTIYF. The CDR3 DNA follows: TGCAGCGTTTGGGGGACAGGGGAAGGAAACACCATATATTTT.

The CDR3 loop reads CASRGQRLYEQYF. The CDR3, as DNA: TGTGCCAGCCGCGGACAGCGGCTATACGAGCAGTACTTC. The chain links TRBV2 to TRBJ2-7, with D possibly matching TRBD1 (6 bases). The ends were cut back, 8 bases at V and 4 bases at J, with 15 bases in the middle. Germline V gives CDR1 SNHLY, CDR2 FYNNEI. The CDR3 loop spans 13 amino acids.

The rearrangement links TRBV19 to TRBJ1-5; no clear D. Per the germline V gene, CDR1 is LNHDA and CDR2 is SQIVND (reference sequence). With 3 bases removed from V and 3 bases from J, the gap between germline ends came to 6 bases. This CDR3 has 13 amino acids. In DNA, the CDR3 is TGTGCCAGTAGTATCCAGGCCAATCAGCCCCAGCATTTT. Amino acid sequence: CASSIQANQPQHF.

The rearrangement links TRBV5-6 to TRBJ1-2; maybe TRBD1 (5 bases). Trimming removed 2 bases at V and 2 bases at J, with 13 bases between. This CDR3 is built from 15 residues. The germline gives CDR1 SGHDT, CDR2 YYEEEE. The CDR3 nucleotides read TGTGCCAGCAGCTTCGGTAGGGGAGGCAACTATGGCTACACCTTC. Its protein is CASSFGRGGNYGYTF.

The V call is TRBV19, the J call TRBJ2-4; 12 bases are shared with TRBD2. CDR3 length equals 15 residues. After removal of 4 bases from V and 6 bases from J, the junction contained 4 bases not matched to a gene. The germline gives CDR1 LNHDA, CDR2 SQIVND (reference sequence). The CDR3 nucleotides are TGTGCCAGTAGTACCCCTAGCGGGGGGGGAAACATTCAGTACTTC. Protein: CASSTPSGGGNIQYF.